The clone carrying this T cell receptor (beta chain) was recorded only once. Antigen: not known. V was shortened by 0 bases and J by 3 bases, with 9 bases between the two germline ends. Per the germline V gene, CDR1 is SQVTM and CDR2 is ANQGSEA. This CDR3 spans 14 amino acids. This specimen comes from a study of PD-1 blockade in classical Hodgkin lymphoma. Across the whole study: With a 2-week interval, patients received intravenous nivolumab at 3 mg/kg.

Every patient relapsed after autologous stem cell transplantation, and brentuximab vedotin exposure varied. Using immunoSEQ multiplex PCR, the repertoire was profiled, and TCRdb retains in-frame clones only, with some absent. The sample consists of 29,000 or so clones, 71% of them appearing once. Study outcomes and limitations: Newly diagnosed patients were reported to exhibit reduced baseline TCR diversity relative to healthy donors. Similar baseline diversity was found in complete responders and newly diagnosed patients. It was CD4+ TCR diversity, not CD8+, that rose significantly by C4D1.

The clonotype was recovered from a human donor with classical Hodgkin lymphoma. The source was peripheral blood mononuclear cells (PBMCs), collected before the second cycle of nivolumab. The chain is built from TRBV29-1 and TRBJ2-1, with a weak D call TRBD1 (6 bases). CDR3 in DNA: TGCAGCGTTGAAGACAGGGGTAGCTACAATGAGCAGTTCTTC. It yields the protein CSVEDRGSYNEQFF.